This T cell receptor beta chain was retrieved from a study of blood T cell repertoires in COVID-19. Profiling relied on immunoSEQ multiplex PCR, and the TCRdb table lists in-frame clones only, not all of them. The sample has some 83,000 clones; roughly 80% are singletons. This CDR3 is built from 15 residues. CDR1 is LNHDA and CDR2 is SQIVND in the germline V gene (reference sequence). J was trimmed by 1 base and V by 7 bases; bases with no gene match: 8. The genes are TRBV19 and TRBJ2-5, with 8 nucleotides matching TRBD1. Sample: peripheral blood. The clonotype comes from a man aged 60 to 69 with active or convalescent COVID-19. The CDR3: CASTAGGAGQETQYF. CDR3 coding DNA: TGTGCCAGTACGGCAGGGGGCGCGGGCCAAGAGACCCAGTACTTC. The complete variable domain, with remaining parts taken from reference TRBV19 and TRBJ2-5, reads DGGITQSPKYLFRKEGQNVTLSCEQNLNHDAMYWYRQDPGQGLRLIYYSQIVNDFQKGDIAEGYSVSREKKESFPLTVTSAQKNPTAFYLCASTAGGAGQETQYFGPGTRLLVL.